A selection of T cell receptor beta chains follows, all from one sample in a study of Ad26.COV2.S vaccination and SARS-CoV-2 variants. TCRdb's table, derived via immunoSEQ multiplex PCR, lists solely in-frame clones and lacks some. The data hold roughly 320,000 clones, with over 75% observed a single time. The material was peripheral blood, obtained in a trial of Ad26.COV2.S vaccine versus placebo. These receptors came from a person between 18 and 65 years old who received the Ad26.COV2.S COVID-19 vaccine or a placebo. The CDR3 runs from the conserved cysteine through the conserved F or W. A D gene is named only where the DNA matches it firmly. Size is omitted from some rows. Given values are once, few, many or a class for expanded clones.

CAISESVAGGNEQFF | TGTGCCATCAGTGAGTCAGTAGCGGGGGGAAATGAGCAGTTCTTC | TRBD2 | NA | TRBJ2-1 | TRBV10-3
CASSRTGGSHEQYF | TGTGCCAGCAGTCGGACAGGGGGCTCGCACGAGCAGTACTTC | TRBD1 | NA | TRBJ2-7 | TRBV3-1/TRBV3-2
CASSRPSTDTQYF | TGTGCCAGCAGCCGACCCAGCACAGATACGCAGTATTTT | NA | NA | TRBJ2-3 | TRBV5-4
CASGSRQNQETQYF | TGTGCTAGTGGTTCCAGACAGAACCAAGAGACCCAGTACTTC | NA | NA | TRBJ2-5 | TRBV12-5
CASSQDLPLWAISGNTIYF | TGTGCCAGCAGCCAAGACCTGCCTTTGTGGGCGATCTCTGGAAACACCATATATTTT | NA | NA | TRBJ1-3 | TRBV4-2
CASSSPGGVDYGYTF | TGTGCCAGCAGCTCACCAGGGGGCGTTGACTATGGCTACACCTTC | TRBD1 | NA | TRBJ1-2 | TRBV9
CASSVGSRDTGELFF | TGTGCCAGCAGCGTAGGATCCAGGGACACCGGGGAGCTGTTTTTT | NA | NA | TRBJ2-2 | TRBV9
CASSQEEFSYEQYF | TGCGCCAGCAGCCAAGAGGAGTTCTCCTACGAGCAGTACTTC | NA | NA | TRBJ2-7 | TRBV4-1
CASRPGQGGGYTF | TGTGCCAGCAGGCCTGGACAGGGAGGCGGCTACACCTTC | TRBD1 | NA | TRBJ1-2 | TRBV6-5
CASSLGQGDNEQFF | TGTGCTAGCAGCCTGGGACAGGGGGACAATGAGCAGTTCTTC | TRBD1 | NA | TRBJ2-1 | TRBV7-7
CAISERQPSTGELFF | TGTGCCATCAGTGAGCGGCAGCCGAGTACCGGGGAGCTGTTTTTT | NA | few | TRBJ2-2 | TRBV10-3
CASSLLVGPGGPSGYTF | TGTGCCAGCAGCTTGTTGGTGGGCCCAGGGGGCCCCAGTGGCTACACCTTC | TRBD1 | NA | TRBJ1-2 | TRBV5-8
CASSPAGYEQYF | TGTGCCAGCAGCCCCGCGGGGTACGAGCAGTACTTC | NA | few | TRBJ2-7 | TRBV7-8
CAISGGDRDRRYGYTF | TGTGCCATCAGTGGGGGAGACCGGGACAGAAGGTATGGCTACACCTTC | TRBD1 | NA | TRBJ1-2 | TRBV10-3
CASSPGGTAYNSPLHF | TGTGCCAGCAGCCCAGGGGGCACCGCATATAATTCACCCCTCCACTTT | TRBD1 | NA | TRBJ1-6 | TRBV6-6
CASSVGGIGSPLHF | TGTGCCAGCAGTGTCGGGGGGATTGGTTCACCCCTCCACTTT | NA | NA | TRBJ1-6 | TRBV2
CASSPWVAGIQETQYF | TGTGCCAGCAGCCCCTGGGTAGCGGGAATACAAGAGACCCAGTACTTC | TRBD2 | NA | TRBJ2-5 | TRBV7-9
CASSKGLAGEEQFF | TGTGCCAGCAGCAAGGGACTAGCGGGGGAGGAGCAGTTCTTC | TRBD2 | NA | TRBJ2-1 | TRBV7-3
CASSFGGIPYKRGAGEKLFF | TGTGCCAGCAGCTTCGGGGGGATACCTTACAAACGCGGGGCGGGTGAAAAACTGTTTTTT | NA | NA | TRBJ1-4 | TRBV7-4
CASSRTGTDHSPLHF | TGTGCCAGCTCACGTACCGGGACGGACCATTCACCCCTCCACTTT | NA | NA | TRBJ1-6 | TRBV18
CASSYADSYGYTF | TGTGCCAGCAGCTACGCGGACAGTTATGGCTACACCTTC | NA | once | TRBJ1-2 | TRBV7-2
CASGEGQNIQYF | TGCGCCAGCGGGGAGGGCCAAAACATTCAGTACTTC | TRBD2 | NA | TRBJ2-4 | TRBV5-1